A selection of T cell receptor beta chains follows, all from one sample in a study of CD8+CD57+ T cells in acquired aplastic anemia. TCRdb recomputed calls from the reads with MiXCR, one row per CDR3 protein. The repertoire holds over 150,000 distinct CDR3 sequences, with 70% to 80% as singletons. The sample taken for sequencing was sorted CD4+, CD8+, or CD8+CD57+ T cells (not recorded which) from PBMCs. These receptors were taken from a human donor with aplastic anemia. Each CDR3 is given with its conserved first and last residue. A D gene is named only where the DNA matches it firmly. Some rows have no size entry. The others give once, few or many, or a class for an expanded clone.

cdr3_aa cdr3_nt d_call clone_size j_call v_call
CASMTDNEQFF TGCGCCAGCATGACGGACAATGAGCAGTTCTTC - few TRBJ2-1 TRBV5-1
CASSASLGEKLFF TGTGCCAGCAGCGCCAGCCTCGGGGAAAAACTGTTTTTT - - TRBJ1-4 TRBV7-2
CASSPRPGRGGKETQYF TGTGCCAGTAGTCCTCGACCTGGGCGGGGGGGGAAAGAGACCCAGTACTTC TRBD2 - TRBJ2-5 TRBV7-9
CATSIRNTEAFF TGTGCCACCAGCATCAGGAACACTGAAGCTTTCTTT - - TRBJ1-1 TRBV15
CASSQHKSGAGYYGYTF TGCGCCAGCAGCCAGCACAAATCGGGGGCTGGATACTATGGCTACACCTTC - few TRBJ1-2 TRBV4-3
CAISPISSYEQYF TGTGCCATCAGTCCGATCAGCTCCTACGAGCAGTACTTC - - TRBJ2-7 TRBV10-3
CASTWDRYQETQYF TGCGCCAGCACCTGGGACAGGTACCAAGAGACCCAGTACTTC TRBD1 - TRBJ2-5 TRBV5-5
CSAGDMTAGNTIYF TGCAGTGCCGGGGACATGACAGCTGGAAACACCATATATTTT - - TRBJ1-3 TRBV20-1
CASSVGQKGTDTQYF TGTGCCAGCAGCGTGGGACAGAAGGGCACAGATACGCAGTATTTT TRBD1 - TRBJ2-3 TRBV9
CATSDRTGVGINEQFF TGTGCCACCAGTGATCGGACAGGCGTCGGGATCAATGAGCAGTTCTTC TRBD1 few TRBJ2-1 TRBV24-1
CSARGRQIGNTICF TGCAGTGCTAGAGGGAGGCAGATCGGAAACACCATATGTTTT - - TRBJ1-3 TRBV20-1
CSARSGRVGIQYF TGCAGTGCTAGGAGCGGGAGGGTAGGCATTCAGTACTTC TRBD2 - TRBJ2-4 TRBV20-1
CASTDRLKRTGGNYNEQFF TGTGCCAGCACCGACCGCCTGAAAAGGACAGGGGGAAACTACAATGAGCAGTTCTTC TRBD1 - TRBJ2-1 TRBV6-5
CASSSLGTGNTIYF TGTGCCAGCAGTAGCTTGGGGACTGGAAACACCATATATTTT - - TRBJ1-3 TRBV25-1
CATSRALNTEAFF TGTGCCACCAGCAGAGCGCTGAACACTGAAGCTTTCTTT - - TRBJ1-1 TRBV15
CASSLKEGTRTILGNEQFF TGTGCCAGCAGCTTAAAAGAGGGTACTCGGACTATCCTTGGCAATGAGCAGTTCTTC - - TRBJ2-1 TRBV11-1
CATMSGGQGYEQYF TGTGCCACCATGAGCGGGGGACAGGGCTACGAGCAGTACTTC - - TRBJ2-7 TRBV24-1
CASSIPGTGNTGELFF TGTGCCAGCAGTATCCCCGGGACCGGGAACACCGGGGAGCTGTTTTTT - few TRBJ2-2 TRBV2
CSAGAGGREKLFF TGCAGTGCTGGGGCAGGGGGGCGTGAAAAACTGTTTTTT TRBD1 - TRBJ1-4 TRBV20-1
CSARDRARWGNTEAFF TGCAGTGCTAGAGATAGGGCGCGTTGGGGGAACACTGAAGCTTTCTTT - - TRBJ1-1 TRBV20-1
CASSVDRGATNEKLFF TGTGCCAGCAGCGTCGACAGGGGTGCAACTAATGAAAAACTGTTTTTT TRBD1 - TRBJ1-4 TRBV9
CASSIDIESNSPLHF TGTGCCAGTAGTATAGATATAGAGTCGAATTCACCCCTCCACTTT - - TRBJ1-6 TRBV19
CASSFSAGTYEQYF TGTGCCAGCAGTTTTTCCGCGGGGACCTACGAGCAGTACTTC - once TRBJ2-7 TRBV11-2
CASSQNRAKLFF TGTGCCAGCAGCCAAAACAGGGCAAAACTGTTTTTT - once TRBJ1-4 TRBV3-1
CASSLAENTEAFF TGTGCCAGCAGCTTGGCCGAGAACACTGAAGCTTTCTTT - - TRBJ1-1 TRBV5-4
CASSEMGFQGSPLHF TGTGCCAGCAGTGAAATGGGGTTCCAAGGTTCACCCCTCCACTTT - - TRBJ1-6 TRBV2
CATSDRDRGQDGYTF TGTGCCACCAGTGATAGGGACAGGGGGCAGGATGGCTACACCTTC TRBD1 few TRBJ1-2 TRBV24-1
CSVEVRHSNTEAFF TGCAGCGTTGAGGTTAGACATTCGAACACTGAAGCTTTCTTT - few TRBJ1-1 TRBV29-1
CASSIGARTEAFF TGTGCCAGTAGTATAGGGGCTAGGACTGAAGCTTTCTTT - - TRBJ1-1 TRBV19
CATSDTDSASTDTQYF TGTGCCACCAGTGATACGGACAGCGCTAGCACAGATACGCAGTATTTT - few TRBJ2-3 TRBV24-1
CSARASGLSTDTQYF TGCAGTGCTAGGGCTAGCGGTCTTAGCACAGATACGCAGTATTTT TRBD2 - TRBJ2-3 TRBV20-1
CASSLGAGGPGTDTQYF TGTGCCAGCAGCTTAGGGGCGGGAGGGCCGGGCACAGATACGCAGTATTTT TRBD2 - TRBJ2-3 TRBV7-2
CAISDSGTAPEEGYTF TGTGCCATCAGTGACTCCGGGACAGCTCCTGAAGAAGGCTACACCTTC TRBD1 - TRBJ1-2 TRBV10-3
CATSDYSPLHF TGTGCCACCAGTGATTATTCACCCCTCCACTTT - many TRBJ1-6 TRBV24-1
CASKETSGGTDTQYF TGTGCCAGCAAAGAGACTAGCGGGGGCACAGATACGCAGTATTTT TRBD2 - TRBJ2-3 TRBV2
CASSIGRQYSNQPQHF TGTGCCAGTAGTATAGGTCGACAGTATAGCAATCAGCCCCAGCATTTT - - TRBJ1-5 TRBV19
CSATGRMGTDTQYF TGCAGTGCCACCGGACGGATGGGGACAGATACGCAGTATTTT - - TRBJ2-3 TRBV20-1
CASSPKRGRGGYTF TGTGCCAGCAGCCCCAAAAGGGGAAGGGGTGGCTACACCTTC - - TRBJ1-2 TRBV7-8
CASSGNDNYGYTF TGTGCCAGCAGCGGGAATGATAACTATGGCTACACCTTC - once TRBJ1-2 TRBV7-2
CASRTGMRYETQYF TGTGCCAGCAGGACAGGGATGAGGTATGAGACCCAGTACTTC TRBD1 - TRBJ2-5 TRBV12-3/TRBV12-4
CASSAEQGPYGYTF TGTGCCAGCAGCGCAGAACAGGGCCCCTATGGCTACACCTTC - - TRBJ1-2 TRBV9
CAAGAGGPAEQFF TGTGCAGCGGGGGCGGGAGGGCCCGCTGAGCAGTTCTTC TRBD2 - TRBJ2-1 TRBV7-6
CATSDSQGVNYNEQFF TGTGCCACCAGTGATAGTCAGGGCGTAAACTACAATGAGCAGTTCTTC - - TRBJ2-1 TRBV24-1
CASSLVPGSYANTGELFF TGTGCCAGCAGTTTAGTCCCGGGGTCCTACGCCAACACCGGGGAGCTGTTTTTT - - TRBJ2-2 TRBV12-3/TRBV12-4
CASSLRDRGSTQYF TGTGCCAGCAGCCTACGGGACAGGGGTAGTACCCAGTACTTC TRBD1 - TRBJ2-5 TRBV7-8
CASTFSGRSYSTDTQYF TGTGCCAGCACATTTAGCGGGAGGTCCTATAGCACAGATACGCAGTATTTT TRBD2 - TRBJ2-3 TRBV2
CSGVQGGLDRYEQYF TGCAGCGGGGTCCAAGGGGGTTTGGACCGCTACGAGCAGTACTTC - once TRBJ2-7 TRBV29-1
CASSDRDSSYNEQFF TGTGCCAGCAGTGACCGGGACAGCAGTTACAATGAGCAGTTCTTC TRBD1 - TRBJ2-1 TRBV25-1
CASSFGDGELFF TGTGCCAGCAGCTTTGGGGACGGGGAGCTGTTTTTT - - TRBJ2-2 TRBV7-2
CASSSGTPYNEQFF TGTGCCAGCAGTTCCGGGACCCCTTACAATGAGCAGTTCTTC - - TRBJ2-1 TRBV6-1
CASSYLAGGLREQYF TGTGCCAGCAGCTATTTAGCGGGAGGGCTGCGTGAGCAGTACTTC TRBD2 once TRBJ2-7 TRBV7-9
CASSSIHHEQYF TGTGCCAGCAGCTCTATCCACCACGAGCAGTACTTC - - TRBJ2-7 TRBV7-9
CAILRVNEQFF TGTGCCATCCTCCGGGTCAATGAGCAGTTCTTC - - TRBJ2-1 TRBV10-3
CATTTGGAGELFF TGTGCCACCACTACAGGGGGTGCCGGGGAGCTGTTTTTT TRBD1 - TRBJ2-2 TRBV24-1
CASSVGFPDTQYF TGTGCCAGTAGCGTAGGTTTTCCGGATACGCAGTATTTT - few TRBJ2-3 TRBV13
CASSSVRQDLEADTQYF TGTGCCAGCAGCTCGGTGAGACAGGATCTGGAGGCAGATACGCAGTATTTT - many TRBJ2-3 TRBV7-9